The 10 T cell receptor beta chains in this list originate from one sample, sequenced in a study of Ad26.COV2.S vaccination and SARS-CoV-2 variants. Clones were read by immunoSEQ multiplex PCR, and TCRdb kept only the in-frame ones, dropping some. The data show about 400,000 clones, under 90% seen once. Documented treatment: around 19 received Ad26.COV2.S at low or high dose, single or two shots; about five received placebo; per-sample allocation not given. Sampling took place 63 days after the first vaccine or placebo injection. The starting material was peripheral blood, obtained in a trial of Ad26.COV2.S vaccine versus placebo. Receptors were obtained from a person between 18 and 65 years old who received the Ad26.COV2.S COVID-19 vaccine or a placebo.

V usage is TRBV11-2 and J usage is TRBJ2-2; D is perhaps TRBD2 (6 bases). Germline CDR1 and CDR2: SGHAT and FQNNGV. V lost 0 bases, J lost 9 bases, and 14 bases lay in between. CDR3 length: 15 residues. CDR3 sequence (DNA): TGTGCCAGCAGCTTAGAACGGGAGAAAGGGAGGGAGCTGTTTTTT. It yields the protein CASSLEREKGRELFF.

This chain links TRBV6-5 with TRBJ1-1, with D unresolved. Germline V CDR1 and CDR2: MNHEY, SVGAGI. The CDR3 spans 15 residues. The V end lost 2 bases, the J end lost 4 bases, and 14 bases lay between the germline ends. The CDR3 DNA reads as TGTGCCAGCAGTTACATCTCGTGGCGGAGCACTGAAGCTTTCTTT. Translated: CASSYISWRSTEAFF.

This rearrangement joins TRBV9 to TRBJ2-1; no definite D call. This CDR3 contains 15 residues. Germline CDR1 is SGDLS and CDR2 is YYNGEE. V was cut by 0 bases and J by 2 bases, with 9 bases left in between. CDR3 residues: CASSVDPGAYNEQFF. The CDR3 DNA follows: TGTGCCAGCAGCGTAGATCCCGGCGCCTACAATGAGCAGTTCTTC.

This clone has only one observation. The chain employs TRBV27 and TRBJ1-1; unclear D gene. The CDR3 spans 13 residues. The V gene lost 2 bases and the J gene lost 1 base, with 5 bases spanning the gap. Germline V gene sequence: CDR1 MNHEY, CDR2 SMNVEV (reference sequence). The CDR3, as DNA: TGTGCCAGCAGTTTAGGACCGAACACTGAAGCTTTCTTT. It translates to CASSLGPNTEAFF.

This chain joins TRBV23-1 and TRBJ2-7; D not resolved. TRBV23-1 is treated as an ORF (open reading frame) with a function not yet certain. The ends were cut back, 0 bases at V and 4 bases at J, with 19 bases in the middle. The CDR3 sequence is 17 residues long. In DNA, the CDR3 is TGCGCCAGCAGTCAATCTACCCCCTTTATGGATCGTTACGAGCAGTACTTC. Translation gives CASSQSTPFMDRYEQYF.

The chain carries TRBV19 and TRBJ2-3, with unresolved D. Trimming left V 5 bases short and J 4 bases short, with 19 bases between. Germline CDR1 reads LNHDA; CDR2 reads SQIVND (reference sequence). The CDR3 length is 16 residues. The CDR3 is CASSPNGPFLPDTQYF. CDR3 in DNA: TGTGCCAGTAGTCCGAATGGACCTTTTTTGCCAGATACGCAGTATTTT. Full variable domain (outside the CDR3, taken from reference TRBV19 and TRBJ2-3): DGGITQSPKYLFRKEGQNVTLSCEQNLNHDAMYWYRQDPGQGLRLIYYSQIVNDFQKGDIAEGYSVSREKKESFPLTVTSAQKNPTAFYLCASSPNGPFLPDTQYFGPGTRLTVL.

The gene calls are TRBV20-1 and TRBJ1-4; D gene ambiguous. The CDR3 has 11 residues. Germline values: CDR1 DFQATT, CDR2 SNEGSKA (reference sequence). The germline V and J ends were trimmed by 3 bases and 7 bases, with 6 bases remaining between them. The DNA for the CDR3 is TGCAGTGCTAGTGTGGGTGAAAAACTGTTTTTT. Its translation: CSASVGEKLFF.

This rearrangement joins TRBV7-2 to TRBJ2-7; 11 nucleotides line up with TRBD2. Germline CDR1 reads SGHTA; CDR2 reads FQGNSA. The trim removed 11 bases at V and 1 base at J, leaving 7 bases unmatched. CDR3 length: 14 residues. Here the CDR3 reads CAGSTSGGSYEQYF. For the CDR3, the DNA is TGTGCCGGATCTACTAGCGGGGGATCCTACGAGCAGTACTTC.

The V gene is TRBV7-9, the J gene TRBJ1-1; unclear D gene. The CDR3 extends over 13 amino acids. Germline V gene sequence: CDR1 SEHNR, CDR2 FQNEAQ (reference sequence). V shed 1 base and J shed 6 bases, with 9 bases lying between them. CDR3 loop: CASSLGQTSEAFF. The CDR3 bases are TGTGCCAGCAGCTTAGGGCAGACCTCTGAAGCTTTCTTT. Filled out from reference TRBV7-9 and TRBJ1-1, the complete variable domain reads DTGVSQNPRHKITKRGQNVTFRCDPISEHNRLYWYRQTLGQGPEFLTYFQNEAQLEKSRLLSDRFSAERPKGSFSTLEIQRTEQGDSAMYLCASSLGQTSEAFFGQGTRLTVV.

The chain combines TRBV21-1 with TRBJ2-1; whether TRBD1, the table's D call, matches the DNA was not checked. TRBV21-1 is classified as a pseudogene. This CDR3 has 16 residues. Written as DNA, the CDR3 is TGTGCCAGCAGCTCCACATGGCCGCCCTCCTACAATGAGCAGTTCTTC. Amino acids: CASSSTWPPSYNEQFF.